This entry lists 26 T cell receptor beta chains sequenced from one sample in a study of T cells after somatic rescue of genetic block. Repertoires were generated with immunoSEQ multiplex PCR, while TCRdb's copy carries only in-frame clones and drops some. The sample holds some 70,000 clones, roughly 90% seen once. Sequenced sample: peripheral blood mononuclear cells (PBMCs). These receptors were taken from a man younger than 40.

The rearrangement joins TRBV5-4 to TRBJ2-5; TRBD2 agrees at 13 bases. The V segment lost 4 bases and the J segment 5 bases; nucleotides outside the gene matches: 11. There are 17 residues in the CDR3. Germline CDR1 is SGHNT and CDR2 is YYREEE (reference sequence). The DNA of the CDR3 is TGTGCCAGCAGCCCCCGAGGGGGACTAGCGGGAAGGGAGACCCAGTACTTC. Amino acid sequence: CASSPRGGLAGRETQYF.

The chain combines TRBV7-9 with TRBJ2-1; D gene uncertain. The CDR3 contains 13 residues. Germline V CDR1 and CDR2: SEHNR, FQNEAQ (reference sequence). V dropped 5 bases and J dropped 2 bases, with 7 bases sitting between them. The CDR3 sequence: CASSLATYNEQFF. CDR3 bases: TGTGCCAGCAGCCTGGCAACCTACAATGAGCAGTTCTTC.

This rearrangement joins TRBV7-3 to TRBJ1-6, with TRBD1 as a possible D gene (6 bases). Germline V gene lookup returns CDR1 SGHTA and CDR2 FQGTGA. The CDR3 totals 16 residues. Deletions cut 1 base from V and 9 bases from J, with 16 bases between. This CDR3 reads CASSLRATGSGSPLHF. DNA of the CDR3: TGTGCCAGCAGCTTAAGGGCCACAGGGTCAGGTTCACCCCTCCACTTT.

The chain couples TRBV18 to TRBJ2-5, with 8 bases matching TRBD2. Germline values: CDR1 KGHSH, CDR2 LQKENI. This CDR3 spans 15 amino acids. Trimming at V came to 5 bases and at J to 9 bases, leaving 14 bases not matched to a gene. CDR3 residues: CASSSLEETRGAQYF. The CDR3 nucleotides are TGTGCCAGCTCATCCCTCGAGGAAACGCGGGGGGCCCAGTACTTC.

The chain recombines TRBV15 with TRBJ2-3, with 13 bases lining up with TRBD2. Trimming cost V 5 bases and J 2 bases; bases outside gene matches: 4. This CDR3 contains 16 residues. Germline V gives CDR1 LNHNV, CDR2 YYDKDF (reference sequence). The CDR3 spells CATSEGLAGNTDTQYF. The DNA for the CDR3 is TGTGCCACCAGCGAGGGACTAGCGGGGAACACAGATACGCAGTATTTT.

The chain combines TRBV18 with TRBJ2-5; 8 bases line up with TRBD1. V lost 5 bases and J lost 5; bases outside the gene matches: 4. Germline CDR1 KGHSH, CDR2 LQKENI. The CDR3 loop spans 13 amino acids. CDR3 DNA sequence: TGTGCCAGCTCAACGACAGGGGTGGAGACCCAGTACTTC. Translated, it gives CASSTTGVETQYF. Full variable domain (remainder filled in from reference TRBV18 and TRBJ2-5): NAGVMQNPRHLVRRRGQEARLRCSPMKGHSHVYWYRQLPEEGLKFMVYLQKENIIDESGMPKERFSAEFPKEGPSILRIQQVVRGDSAAYFCASSTTGVETQYFGPGTRLLVL.

J is TRBJ2-2 and V is TRBV5-1, with 10 bases fitting TRBD1. V lost 3 bases to trimming and J lost 6 bases; unmatched junction nucleotides: 2. The CDR3 length is 14 residues. The V gene's germline CDR1 is SGHRS and CDR2 YFSETQ. In DNA, the CDR3 is TGCGCCAGCAGCTGGGGACAGGGGTCCGGGGAGCTGTTTTTT. It specifies CASSWGQGSGELFF.

The V gene is TRBV19, the J gene TRBJ2-7; D is unresolved. The V end was cut by 10 bases, the J end by 2 bases, with 12 bases between. The CDR3 totals 12 residues. Germline CDR1 is LNHDA and CDR2 is SQIVND (reference sequence). The CDR3 nucleotides are TGTGCCACCAGCGTCACAACCTACGAGCAGTACTTC. It yields the protein CATSVTTYEQYF.

The chain carries TRBV7-9 and TRBJ2-7, with D tentatively TRBD1 (6 bases). CDR1 is SEHNR and CDR2 is FQNEAQ in the germline V gene (reference sequence). This CDR3 region has 13 residues. Between the trimmed V and J ends, which lost 5 bases and 0 bases, there was a span of 8 bases. CDR3 nucleotide sequence: TGTGCCAGCAGCCGGACAGCCTCCTACGAGCAGTACTTC. It translates to CASSRTASYEQYF.

The chain recombines TRBV18 with TRBJ2-2, with no clear D. The CDR3 consists of 14 residues. The germline CDR1 and CDR2 sequences are KGHSH and LQKENI. Trimming stripped 3 bases from V and 3 bases from J, with 8 bases between. The CDR3 loop is CASSPVRDTGELFF. The CDR3 nucleotides are TGTGCCAGCTCACCGGTACGGGACACCGGGGAGCTGTTTTTT.

The V and J genes are TRBV9 and TRBJ2-3, with 10 nucleotides matching TRBD2. The CDR3 runs 15 residues. Germline V gives CDR1 SGDLS, CDR2 YYNGEE. V was pared by 4 bases and J by 7 bases, with 9 bases of the junction left unmatched. The DNA for the CDR3 is TGTGCCAGCAGCTCCCCGGGACTAGCGTTCAATACGCAGTATTTT. This encodes CASSSPGLAFNTQYF. Filled out from reference TRBV9 and TRBJ2-3, the complete variable domain reads DSGVTQTPKHLITATGQRVTLRCSPRSGDLSVYWYQQSLDQGLQFLIQYYNGEERAKGNILERFSAQQFPDLHSELNLSSLELGDSALYFCASSSPGLAFNTQYFGPGTRLTVL.

The chain has TRBV7-8 and TRBJ1-1, with D possibly being TRBD1 (6 bases). The length of the CDR3 is 16 residues. The V and J ends lost 5 bases and 0 bases respectively, with 16 bases between them. The germline CDR1 and CDR2 sequences are SGHVS and FQNEAQ. In DNA, the CDR3 is TGTGCCAGCAGCGAGGGGGGGATGACTATGAACACTGAAGCTTTCTTT. Encoded protein: CASSEGGMTMNTEAFF.

This chain connects TRBV2 to TRBJ2-5, with 10 bases that match TRBD2. The CDR3 has 15 amino acids. V lost 6 bases to trimming and J lost 3 bases; unmatched junction nucleotides: 7. Germline V gives CDR1 SNHLY, CDR2 FYNNEI. The CDR3 loop is CASREQRGGKETQYF. In nucleotides, the CDR3 is TGTGCCAGCAGGGAACAGCGGGGGGGGAAAGAGACCCAGTACTTC.

The chain uses TRBV27 and TRBJ2-7; D gene ambiguous. Germline CDR1 is MNHEY and CDR2 is SMNVEV (reference sequence). There are 13 residues in the CDR3. V was cut by 2 bases and J by 0 bases, with 5 bases left in between. The CDR3 DNA sequence: TGTGCCAGCAGTTTAGGGTTCTCCTACGAGCAGTACTTC. It encodes CASSLGFSYEQYF.

This chain connects TRBV6-1 to TRBJ2-3; the match to TRBD1 covers 10 bases. The germline CDR1 and CDR2 sequences are MNHNS and SASEGT. Germline trimming cut 3 bases from V and 7 bases from J; bases unmatched to any gene: 7. The CDR3 runs to 15 residues. Here the CDR3 DNA reads TGTGCCAGCAGTGATCCGGGACAGGGGCGATATACGCAGTATTTT. This codes for CASSDPGQGRYTQYF.

This chain connects TRBV5-1 to TRBJ1-1, with D unclear. Per germline, CDR1 SGHRS and CDR2 YFSETQ. The V end was cut by 3 bases, the J end by 6 bases, with 15 bases between. This CDR3 comprises 14 residues. The CDR3 region is CASSSVAAEAEAFF. The CDR3 coding sequence is TGCGCCAGCAGCTCGGTTGCGGCGGAGGCTGAAGCTTTCTTT.

This clone was found once. This chain uses TRBV2 with TRBJ2-7; TRBD1 agrees at 8 bases. Germline V lookup: CDR1 SNHLY, CDR2 FYNNEI. Trimming at V came to 6 bases and at J to 4 bases, leaving 5 bases not matched to a gene. The CDR3 length is 13 residues. The CDR3 bases are TGTGCCAGCAGAACAGGGGGAAAATACGAGCAGTACTTC. Its protein product is CASRTGGKYEQYF.

The rearrangement joins TRBV11-2 to TRBJ2-7; TRBD1 is a possible D gene (5 bases). Germline V CDR1 and CDR2: SGHAT, FQNNGV. The CDR3 spans 16 residues. V gave up 0 bases and J gave up 4 bases, with 16 bases separating them. CDR3 bases: TGTGCCAGCAGCTTAGAGTTCCGGGCAGGGTCTTACGAGCAGTACTTC. Its translation: CASSLEFRAGSYEQYF.

J is TRBJ2-1 and V is TRBV7-8; D is perhaps TRBD1 (7 bases). V lost 0 bases and J lost 14, with 11 bases in between. The germline CDR1 and CDR2 sequences are SGHVS and FQNEAQ. This CDR3 contains 12 residues. In DNA form, the CDR3 reads TGTGCCAGCAGCTTAGCCCAGGGGGGAAAGTTCTTC. Translated: CASSLAQGGKFF.

In nucleotides, the CDR3 is TGTGCCATCAGTGAGCGACAAGAGACCCAGTACTTC. Protein product: CAISERQETQYF. J is TRBJ2-5 and V is TRBV10-3; the D is unclear. The CDR3 extends over 12 amino acids. Germline CDR1 ENHRY, CDR2 SYGVKD. V shed 2 bases and J shed 2 bases, with 3 bases lying between them.

The rearrangement links TRBV28 to TRBJ1-2, with a weak D call TRBD1 (5 bases). The germline V and J ends were trimmed by 11 bases and 3 bases, with 16 bases remaining between them. Germline CDR1 MDHEN, CDR2 SYDVKM. This CDR3 has 13 residues. The CDR3 DNA reads TGTGCCGGAGGTTCGACAGATGACTATGGCTACACCTTC. Amino acid sequence: CAGGSTDDYGYTF.

V and J are TRBV6-6 and TRBJ2-7; TRBD1 agrees at 7 bases. The germline V gene has CDR1 MNHNY and CDR2 SVGAGI (reference sequence). The V gene end was trimmed by 6 bases and the J gene end by 4 bases; junction bases not matched to a gene: 6. CDR3 length: 13 residues. DNA of the CDR3: TGTGCCAGCAGGCCGGGGACAGATTACGAGCAGTACTTC. Its translation is CASRPGTDYEQYF.

The rearrangement joins TRBV28 to TRBJ2-5; D remains ambiguous. The germline V and J ends were trimmed by 6 bases and 2 bases, with 10 bases remaining between them. The CDR3 covers 13 residues. Germline V gene sequence: CDR1 MDHEN, CDR2 SYDVKM. The CDR3 region has the DNA TGTGCCAGCAGCCCGGTACAGCAAGAGACCCAGTACTTC. The encoded protein is CASSPVQQETQYF.

In nucleotides, the CDR3 is TGTGCCAGCAGCCCGGGGAAGACCCAGTACTTC. Its protein product is CASSPGKTQYF. V is TRBV7-9 and J is TRBJ2-5; TRBD2 is a possible D gene (5 bases). CDR1 and CDR2 from the germline V gene are SEHNR and FQNEAQ (reference sequence). The CDR3 extends over 11 amino acids. V lost 5 bases to trimming and J lost 6 bases, with 7 bases between them.

V and J are TRBV30 and TRBJ1-3; D is unclear. Germline CDR1 GTSNPN, CDR2 SVGIG (reference sequence). The V gene lost 5 bases and the J gene lost 0 bases, with 8 bases spanning the gap. The CDR3 covers 13 residues. DNA of the CDR3: TGTGCCTGGGGAGTCCTCTCTGGAAACACCATATATTTT. Its translation: CAWGVLSGNTIYF.

The chain links TRBV7-8 to TRBJ1-5, with 7 nucleotides matching TRBD1. This CDR3 has 14 residues. Germline assignment: CDR1 SGHVS and CDR2 FQNEAQ. Trimming cost V 5 bases and J 3 bases; bases outside gene matches: 4. The CDR3 nucleotides are TGTGCCAGCAGCCGAGACAGGGCCAATCAGCCCCAGCATTTT. Residues: CASSRDRANQPQHF.